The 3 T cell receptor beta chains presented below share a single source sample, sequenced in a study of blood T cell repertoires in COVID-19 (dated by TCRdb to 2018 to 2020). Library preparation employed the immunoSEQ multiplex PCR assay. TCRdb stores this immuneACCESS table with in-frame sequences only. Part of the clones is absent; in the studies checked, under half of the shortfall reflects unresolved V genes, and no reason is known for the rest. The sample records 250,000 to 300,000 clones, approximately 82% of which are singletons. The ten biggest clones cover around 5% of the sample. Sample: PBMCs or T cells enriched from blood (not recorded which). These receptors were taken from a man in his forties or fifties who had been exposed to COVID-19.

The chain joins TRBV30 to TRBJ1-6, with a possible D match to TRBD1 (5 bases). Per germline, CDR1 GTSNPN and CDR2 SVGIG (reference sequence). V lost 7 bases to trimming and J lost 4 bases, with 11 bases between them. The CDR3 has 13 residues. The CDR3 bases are TGTGCCTTAGATAAGGGGTATAATTCACCCCTCCACTTT. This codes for CALDKGYNSPLHF.

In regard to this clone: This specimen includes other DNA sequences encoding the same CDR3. The CDR3 region has the DNA TGTGCCACCAGTGGGACTAGCGGCTACAATGAGCAGTTCTTC. It codes for CATSGTSGYNEQFF. V gene TRBV24-1 combines with J gene TRBJ2-1; 10 bases align to TRBD2. The length of the CDR3 is 14 residues. The ends lost 5 bases at V and 3 bases at J; junction bases unmatched: 0. Germline CDR1 reads KGHDR; CDR2 reads SFDVKD.

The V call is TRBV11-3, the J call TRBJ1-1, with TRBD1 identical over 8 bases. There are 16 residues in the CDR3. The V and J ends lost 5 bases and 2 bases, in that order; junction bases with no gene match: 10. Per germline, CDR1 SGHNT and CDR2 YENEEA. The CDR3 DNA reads TGTGCCAGCAGCGGCGAGACCGGGACAGGAAACACTGAAGCTTTCTTT. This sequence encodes CASSGETGTGNTEAFF.